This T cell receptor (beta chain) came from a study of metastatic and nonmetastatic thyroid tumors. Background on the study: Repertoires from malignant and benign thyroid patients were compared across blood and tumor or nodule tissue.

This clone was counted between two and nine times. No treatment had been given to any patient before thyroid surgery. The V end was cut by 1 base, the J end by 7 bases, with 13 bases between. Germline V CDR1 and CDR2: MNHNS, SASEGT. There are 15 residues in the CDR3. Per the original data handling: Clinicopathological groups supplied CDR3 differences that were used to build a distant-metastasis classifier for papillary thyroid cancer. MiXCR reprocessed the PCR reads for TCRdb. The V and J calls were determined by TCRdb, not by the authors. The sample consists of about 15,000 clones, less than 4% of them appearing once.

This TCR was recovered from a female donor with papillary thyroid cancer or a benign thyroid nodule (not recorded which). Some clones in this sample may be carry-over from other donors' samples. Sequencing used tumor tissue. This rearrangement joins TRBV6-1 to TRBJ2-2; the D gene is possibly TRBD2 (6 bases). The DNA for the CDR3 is TGTGCCAGCAGTGAAGTTCGGGGGTCGGGCGGGGAGCTGTTTTTT. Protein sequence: CASSEVRGSGGELFF.